This entry lists 15 T cell receptor beta chains sequenced from one sample in a study of blood T cell repertoires in COVID-19 (dated by TCRdb to 2020 to 2021). The library was produced with the immunoSEQ multiplex PCR assay. This is the immuneACCESS table as TCRdb keeps it, with only in-frame sequences that have V and J called. A part of the clones is gone; compared with another copy, unresolved V genes explain less than half, and the rest is unexplained. This sample lists some 45,000 clones; 80% were detected once. The ten largest make up about 20% of the sample. Sequencing input: peripheral blood. These receptors originate from a man between 65 and 80 years old with acute or convalescent COVID-19.

This clone was counted only a few times. The chain recombines TRBV30 with TRBJ1-5; 9 bases agree with TRBD1. The V segment lost 2 bases and the J segment 1 base; nucleotides outside the gene matches: 9. Germline V gives CDR1 GTSNPN, CDR2 SVGIG (reference sequence). The CDR3 extends over 17 amino acids. The CDR3, as DNA: TGTGCCTGGAGTTTTAGGACAGGGGACAGGAGCAATCAGCCCCAGCATTTT. Residues: CAWSFRTGDRSNQPQHF.

J is TRBJ2-2 and V is TRBV7-2, with D perhaps TRBD1 (6 bases). V was shortened by 5 bases and J by 1 base, with 8 bases between the two germline ends. This CDR3 spans 14 amino acids. Germline V gene lookup returns CDR1 SGHTA and CDR2 FQGNSA. For the CDR3, the DNA is TGTGCCAGCAGCGTGACAGGGAACACCGGGGAGCTGTTTTTT. It codes for CASSVTGNTGELFF.

The rearrangement joins TRBV5-1 to TRBJ1-1, with D hard to call. This CDR3 has 11 residues. V was clipped by 3 bases and J by 6 bases, with 6 bases between them. The germline V gene encodes CDR1 SGHRS and CDR2 YFSETQ. The CDR3 loop is CASSSRSEAFF. As DNA, the CDR3 is TGCGCCAGCAGCTCCCGGTCTGAAGCTTTCTTT.

V is TRBV5-1 and J is TRBJ2-7, with TRBD1 identical over 8 bases. Germline CDR1 SGHRS, CDR2 YFSETQ. V dropped 3 bases and J dropped 6; count of bases not matched to a gene: 11. The CDR3 is 15 residues long. CDR3 DNA: TGCGCCAGCAGCTCACTCATGGACAGGGTGGGCGAGCAGTACTTC. Protein sequence: CASSSLMDRVGEQYF.

The V gene is TRBV29-1, the J gene TRBJ2-6; D unresolved. V was trimmed by 5 bases and J by 0 bases, leaving 8 bases between them. Germline values: CDR1 SQVTM, CDR2 ANQGSEA. The CDR3 has 14 residues. DNA for the CDR3: TGCAGCGTTTCCAGGAACTCTGGGGCCAACGTCCTGACTTTC. The encoded protein is CSVSRNSGANVLTF. Full variable domain (rest looked up from reference TRBV29-1 and TRBJ2-6): SAVISQKPSRDICQRGTSLTIQCQVDSQVTMMFWYRQQPGQSLTLIATANQGSEATYESGFVIDKFPISRPNLTFSTLTVSNMSPEDSSIYLCSVSRNSGANVLTFGAGSRLTVL.

The V gene is TRBV7-7, the J gene TRBJ2-2, with no clear D. The germline V and J ends were trimmed by 0 bases and 7 bases, with 12 bases remaining between them. The germline gives CDR1 SSHAT, CDR2 FNYEAQ (reference sequence). The CDR3 is 15 residues long. The CDR3 DNA reads TGTGCCAGCAGCTTAGCCCCCGGTGGTATCGGGGAGCTGTTTTTT. Translation: CASSLAPGGIGELFF.

The chain is built from TRBV2 and TRBJ2-1; a possible D gene is TRBD1 (6 bases). The CDR3 totals 15 residues. Trimming pared 2 bases from V and 2 bases from J, leaving 10 bases between. Germline CDR1 reads SNHLY; CDR2 reads FYNNEI. CDR3 loop: CASSETGTPYNEQFF. CDR3 nucleotides: TGTGCCAGCAGTGAAACTGGGACACCCTACAATGAGCAGTTCTTC. Supplemented by reference TRBV2 and TRBJ2-1, the full variable domain reads EPEVTQTPSHQVTQMGQEVILRCVPISNHLYFYWYRQILGQKVEFLVSFYNNEISEKSEIFDDQFSVERPDGSNFTLKIRSTKLEDSAMYFCASSETGTPYNEQFFGPGTRLTVL.

The V and J genes are TRBV3-1 (or the pseudogene TRBV3-2) and TRBJ2-2, with D maybe TRBD1 (6 bases). Trimming cost V 2 bases and J 5 bases, with 12 bases left between them. In germline, CDR1 is LGHDT, CDR2 YNNKEL (reference sequence). The CDR3 extends over 15 amino acids. The CDR3: CASSQYGGRTGELFF. In DNA form, the CDR3 reads TGTGCCAGCAGCCAATATGGGGGCCGGACCGGGGAGCTGTTTTTT.

The V call is TRBV5-6, the J call TRBJ1-6; D may be TRBD1 (5 bases). CDR1 SGHDT and CDR2 YYEEEE come from the germline V gene. This CDR3 comprises 14 residues. The V gene lost 0 bases and the J gene lost 9 bases, with 10 bases spanning the gap. CDR3 DNA sequence: TGTGCCAGCAGCTTGGGACAGACTGGTTCACCCCTCCACTTT. It is translated as CASSLGQTGSPLHF.

The chain combines TRBV27 with TRBJ1-2, with D tentatively TRBD1 (5 bases). V lost 6 bases to trimming and J lost 8 bases, with 19 bases between them. This CDR3 region has 14 residues. CDR1 is MNHEY, CDR2 SMNVEV, per germline (reference sequence). CDR3 amino acids: CASSSSGGSRGYTF. CDR3 nucleotide sequence: TGTGCCAGCAGCTCGTCGGGGGGTTCTAGAGGCTACACCTTC.

This chain connects TRBV2 to TRBJ1-2, with 9 nucleotides matching TRBD1. This CDR3 has 15 residues. Unmatched junction bases numbered 5, after V lost 1 base and J lost 5 bases. Germline CDR1 is SNHLY and CDR2 is FYNNEI. The CDR3 DNA is TGTGCCAGCAGTGAAGGAGGGACAGGGCTTTATGGCTACACCTTC. Translated: CASSEGGTGLYGYTF.

This clone was detected a few times. This chain joins TRBV30 and TRBJ2-7; possible D gene TRBD1, 6 bases. Trimming stripped 5 bases from V and 1 base from J, with 15 bases between. CDR3 length: 14 residues. Germline V gene data show CDR1 as GTSNPN and CDR2 as SVGIG (reference sequence). The DNA of the CDR3 is TGTGCCTGGGTTAGGGGGACGGCTTCCTACGAGCAGTACTTC. Encoded protein: CAWVRGTASYEQYF.

This chain links TRBV2 with TRBJ1-2; 7 bases align to TRBD1. The junction had 8 bases not matched to a gene; V was cut back by 6 bases and J by 4 bases. The CDR3 totals 14 residues. CDR1 is SNHLY and CDR2 is FYNNEI in the germline V gene. The CDR3 sequence is CASSSQGVLYGYTF. Written as DNA, the CDR3 is TGTGCCAGCAGCTCTCAGGGGGTCCTCTATGGCTACACCTTC.

The chain uses TRBV19 and TRBJ1-6; TRBD1 matches at 7 bases. Per germline, CDR1 LNHDA and CDR2 SQIVND (reference sequence). Losses at the gene ends were 6 bases for V and 9 bases for J; bases not matched to a gene: 5. This CDR3 has 13 amino acids. CDR3: CASRAGGASPLHF. The CDR3 DNA follows: TGTGCCAGTAGGGCAGGGGGAGCTTCACCCCTCCACTTT.

The chain is built from TRBV6-5 and TRBJ1-4; 7 positions agree with TRBD1. Germline trimming cut 6 bases from V and 7 bases from J; bases unmatched to any gene: 8. Germline V gene data show CDR1 as MNHEY and CDR2 as SVGAGI. CDR3 length: 14 residues. CDR3 nucleotide sequence: TGTGCCAGCAGGGGTAGACAGGGCGCTGAAAAACTGTTTTTT. As protein: CASRGRQGAEKLFF.